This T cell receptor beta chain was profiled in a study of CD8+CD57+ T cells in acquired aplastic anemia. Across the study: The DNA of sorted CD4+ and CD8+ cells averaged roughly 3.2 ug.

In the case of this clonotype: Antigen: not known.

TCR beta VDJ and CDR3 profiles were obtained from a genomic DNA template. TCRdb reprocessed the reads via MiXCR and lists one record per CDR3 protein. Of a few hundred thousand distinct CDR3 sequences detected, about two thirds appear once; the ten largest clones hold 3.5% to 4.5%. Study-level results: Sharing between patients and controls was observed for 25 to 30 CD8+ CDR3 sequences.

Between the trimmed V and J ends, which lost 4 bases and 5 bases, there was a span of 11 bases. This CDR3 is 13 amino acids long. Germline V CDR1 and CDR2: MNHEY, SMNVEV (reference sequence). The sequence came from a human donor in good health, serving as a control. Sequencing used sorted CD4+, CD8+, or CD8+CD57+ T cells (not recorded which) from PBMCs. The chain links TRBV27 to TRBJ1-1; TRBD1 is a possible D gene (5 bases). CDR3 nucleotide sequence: TGTGCCAGCAGTTCCAGGGTAGGGACTGAAGCTTTCTTT. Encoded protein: CASSSRVGTEAFF.